This T cell receptor (beta chain) was recorded in a study of shared clonotypes between healthy human individuals. The CDR3 totals 16 residues. Trimming cost V 5 bases and J 7 bases; bases outside gene matches: 12. Germline V gives CDR1 MNHNY, CDR2 SVGAGI (reference sequence). Each cell subset's genomic DNA was divided evenly among several immunoSEQ plates. Ten immunoSEQ deep assay plates served to sequence unsorted PBMC DNA. Original methodology: ImmunoSEQ output held junction-only sequences without quality scores, so filtering differed. Profiled with immunoSEQ multiplex PCR; TCRdb holds only in-frame clones, not every one. V and J calls and clone size are given by that table; D and trimming were obtained from the DNA. The repertoire holds some 500,000 clones, with approximately 71% as singletons.

The gene calls are TRBV6-6 and TRBJ1-4; 8 bases line up with TRBD1. The specimen was PBMCs. This clonotype was sampled from a woman aged 40 to 50 in good health. Some clones in this sample may be carry-over from other donors' samples. The CDR3 sequence: CASSDFPGQEGEKLFF. The CDR3 DNA reads TGTGCCAGCAGTGACTTCCCGGGACAGGAGGGTGAAAAACTGTTTTTT.